Below, 20 T cell receptor beta chains from the same sample are listed, as sequenced in a study of T cell responses to AZD1222 COVID-19 vaccine. Generated by immunoSEQ multiplex PCR, the TCRdb table keeps only in-frame clones and is missing some. The table records under 80,000 clones, roughly nine tenths of them present only once. Material: peripheral blood, obtained 28 days after the second AZD1222 dose. The receptors stem from an adult who received the AZD1222 COVID-19 vaccine.

This sequence joins TRBV6-1 and TRBJ1-3; D is uncertain. The CDR3 length is 11 residues. Germline CDR1 and CDR2: MNHNS and SASEGT. The V and J ends lost 5 bases and 9 bases respectively, with 8 bases between them. The CDR3 DNA reads as TGTGCCAGCAGTTATCCCCCCACCATATATTTT. This sequence encodes CASSYPPTIYF.

This chain uses TRBV7-9 with TRBJ2-1; 7 bases align to TRBD1. V gave up 5 bases and J gave up 5 bases; unmatched junction bases: 3. This CDR3 is 13 amino acids long. The germline V gene has CDR1 SEHNR and CDR2 FQNEAQ (reference sequence). The CDR3 coding sequence is TGTGCCAGCAGCCAGGGGACAGACAATGAGCAGTTCTTC. Translation: CASSQGTDNEQFF.

The rearrangement links TRBV9 to TRBJ2-1; tentative D call: TRBD2 (6 bases). Trimming cost V 4 bases and J 7 bases, with 15 bases left between them. The CDR3 loop spans 14 amino acids. The germline V gene has CDR1 SGDLS and CDR2 YYNGEE. The CDR3, as DNA: TGTGCCAGCAGCCGTAGCGGTTCTCGTAATGAGCAGTTCTTC. It translates to CASSRSGSRNEQFF. Looking up the rest from reference TRBV9 and TRBJ2-1 gives the full variable domain: DSGVTQTPKHLITATGQRVTLRCSPRSGDLSVYWYQQSLDQGLQFLIQYYNGEERAKGNILERFSAQQFPDLHSELNLSSLELGDSALYFCASSRSGSRNEQFFGPGTRLTVL.

The chain carries TRBV15 and TRBJ1-3; D is unresolved. This CDR3 is built from 17 residues. The V and J ends lost 1 base and 2 bases respectively, with 15 bases between them. The germline V gene encodes CDR1 LNHNV and CDR2 YYDKDF (reference sequence). DNA of the CDR3: TGTGCCACCAGCAGAGCCTATTCCCCGCAGACTGGAAACACCATATATTTT. It encodes CATSRAYSPQTGNTIYF.

The genes are TRBV5-1 and TRBJ2-7; D remains ambiguous. In germline, CDR1 is SGHRS, CDR2 YFSETQ. The CDR3 runs to 15 residues. V was trimmed by 5 bases and J by 3 bases, leaving 18 bases between them. CDR3 loop: CASRPGSDVYYEQYF. The CDR3 DNA is TGCGCCAGCAGGCCAGGCAGCGATGTATACTACGAGCAGTACTTC.

The chain couples TRBV12-3 or TRBV12-4 to TRBJ1-1; a possible D gene is TRBD1 (5 bases). The CDR3 spans 13 residues. V dropped 3 bases and J dropped 1 base, with 6 bases sitting between them. DNA for the CDR3: TGTGCCAGCAGTTTGACAGAGAACACTGAAGCTTTCTTT. Its translation: CASSLTENTEAFF.

The V call is TRBV5-4, the J call TRBJ1-6; TRBD1 aligns across 9 bases. Germline V gene lookup returns CDR1 SGHNT and CDR2 YYREEE (reference sequence). The CDR3 contains 17 residues. The V gene end was trimmed by 0 bases and the J gene end by 7 bases; junction bases not matched to a gene: 8. The CDR3 DNA reads as TGTGCCAGCAGCTTGGGATGGGGACAGGGAAGGAATTCACCCCTCCACTTT. Amino acids: CASSLGWGQGRNSPLHF.

The chain joins TRBV9 to TRBJ2-2; no definite D call. CDR3 length: 16 residues. Trimming pared 2 bases from V and 2 bases from J, leaving 13 bases between. Per the germline V gene, CDR1 is SGDLS and CDR2 is YYNGEE. CDR3 loop: CASSVGSVTNTGELFF. The CDR3 nucleotides read TGTGCCAGCAGCGTCGGGTCAGTCACCAACACCGGGGAGCTGTTTTTT.

The V and J genes are TRBV7-2 and TRBJ1-4, with D possibly matching TRBD1 (6 bases). V was pared by 3 bases and J by 7 bases, with 15 bases between. Germline CDR1 is SGHTA and CDR2 is FQGNSA. This CDR3 has 15 amino acids. This CDR3 is CASSLTGFGGEKLFF. Written as DNA, the CDR3 is TGTGCCAGCAGCTTGACAGGCTTTGGAGGTGAAAAACTGTTTTTT.

The gene calls are TRBV19 and TRBJ1-5, with TRBD1 matching 7 bases. Germline V lookup: CDR1 LNHDA, CDR2 SQIVND (reference sequence). The V and J ends lost 5 bases and 3 bases, in that order; junction bases with no gene match: 1. The CDR3 consists of 13 residues. The CDR3 DNA follows: TGTGCCAGTAGTGACAGGGTCAATCAGCCCCAGCATTTT. It specifies CASSDRVNQPQHF.

The chain has TRBV2 and TRBJ1-1; D unclear. The germline V and J ends were trimmed by 8 bases and 2 bases, with 12 bases remaining between them. Germline V gene lookup returns CDR1 SNHLY and CDR2 FYNNEI. The CDR3 totals 13 residues. CDR3 protein: CASRENDNTEAFF. CDR3 nucleotides: TGTGCCAGCCGGGAAAACGATAACACTGAAGCTTTCTTT.

This clone appeared a few times. This sequence joins TRBV7-9 and TRBJ2-1; possibly TRBD1 for D (6 bases). In germline, CDR1 is SEHNR, CDR2 FQNEAQ (reference sequence). This CDR3 comprises 16 residues. Deletions cut 1 base from V and 2 bases from J, with 12 bases between. As DNA, the CDR3 is TGTGCCAGCAGCTTAGAGGGGGAGACAACCTACAATGAGCAGTTCTTC. Its protein is CASSLEGETTYNEQFF.

The V call is TRBV18, the J call TRBJ1-2; tentatively, D is TRBD1 (5 bases). With 5 bases removed from V and 6 bases from J, the gap between germline ends came to 7 bases. Germline assignment: CDR1 KGHSH and CDR2 LQKENI. The length of the CDR3 is 11 residues. The CDR3 sequence is CASSSQDGYTF. CDR3 nucleotides: TGTGCCAGCTCATCACAGGATGGCTACACCTTC.

The CDR3 sequence is CASSLTLEGFTEAFF. Here the CDR3 DNA reads TGTGCCAGCAGCTTAACGTTGGAGGGATTCACTGAAGCTTTCTTT. The chain combines TRBV7-3 with TRBJ1-1, with D unclear. This CDR3 region has 15 residues. CDR1 SGHTA and CDR2 FQGTGA come from the germline V gene. V was pared by 0 bases and J by 4 bases, with 12 bases between.

The V call is TRBV29-1, the J call TRBJ1-1, with D hard to call. Trimming left V 3 bases short and J 1 base short, with 12 bases between. The CDR3 covers 14 residues. Germline V gene data show CDR1 as SQVTM and CDR2 as ANQGSEA. The CDR3 DNA sequence: TGCAGCGTTGATTCCCCGAGAAGGAACACTGAAGCTTTCTTT. Its protein is CSVDSPRRNTEAFF.

The chain recombines TRBV5-1 with TRBJ1-3; the D gene is possibly TRBD1 (6 bases). This CDR3 spans 15 amino acids. Between the trimmed V and J ends, which lost 2 bases and 2 bases, there was a span of 11 bases. Germline V CDR1 and CDR2: SGHRS, YFSETQ. In DNA form, the CDR3 reads TGCGCCAGCAGCTTATGGGGGGCGACTGGAAACACCATATATTTT. Its protein product is CASSLWGATGNTIYF.

This chain uses TRBV6-6 with TRBJ2-5, with D tentatively TRBD1 (6 bases). Germline CDR1 is MNHNY and CDR2 is SVGAGI (reference sequence). V shed 7 bases and J shed 0 bases, with 12 bases lying between them. The CDR3 sequence is 14 residues long. CDR3 region: CASIFGQNQETQYF. The CDR3, as DNA: TGTGCCAGCATTTTCGGACAGAACCAAGAGACCCAGTACTTC.

This chain joins TRBV29-1 and TRBJ1-1; D gene ambiguous. The CDR3 runs to 12 residues. CDR1 and CDR2 (germline): SQVTM, ANQGSEA. V gave up 7 bases and J gave up 6 bases, with 15 bases separating them. CDR3 region: CSAHGRVAEAFF. The CDR3 bases are TGCAGCGCCCATGGTCGGGTCGCTGAAGCTTTCTTT. The full variable domain, completed using reference TRBV29-1 and TRBJ1-1, is SAVISQKPSRDICQRGTSLTIQCQVDSQVTMMFWYRQQPGQSLTLIATANQGSEATYESGFVIDKFPISRPNLTFSTLTVSNMSPEDSSIYLCSAHGRVAEAFFGQGTRLTVV.

The chain recombines TRBV5-1 with TRBJ2-5; 9 bases match TRBD1. The junction had 7 bases not matched to a gene; V was cut back by 0 bases and J by 4 bases. The CDR3 sequence is 16 residues long. Germline V gene data show CDR1 as SGHRS and CDR2 as YFSETQ. CDR3 bases: TGCGCCAGCAGCTTGGCCGGGACAGGGCTGAGAGAGACCCAGTACTTC. This codes for CASSLAGTGLRETQYF.

This clone showed up just once. CDR3 loop: CASSATGTGNTGELFF. The CDR3 DNA reads TGTGCCAGCAGTGCGACCGGGACGGGGAACACCGGGGAGCTGTTTTTT. The V gene is TRBV6-2 or TRBV6-3, the J gene TRBJ2-2; D tentatively fits TRBD1 or TRBD2 (5 bases each). The V and J ends lost 5 bases and 1 base respectively, with 14 bases between them. Germline values: CDR1 MNHEY, CDR2 SVGEGT. This CDR3 comprises 16 residues.